This TCR beta chain was sequenced for a study of cytotoxic CD8 clonotypes in ibrutinib-treated CLL. Study-wide context: Some 25 partial and 2 complete responses; at median roughly 70 months, about 14 remitted, about twelve progressed. Study outcomes and limitations: Clonality increased at ibrutinib response, then returned toward baseline at progression.

Profiling relied on immunoSEQ multiplex PCR, and the TCRdb table lists in-frame clones only, not all of them. The sample includes 250,000 to 350,000 clones, 65% to 85% of them seen just once. Points on this clone: Its cognate antigen is unknown.

Germline CDR1 reads KGHSH; CDR2 reads LQKENI. V was pared by 10 bases and J by 4 bases, with 10 bases between. The CDR3 contains 12 residues. This receptor was identified in a human donor with chronic lymphocytic leukemia. The sequencing used PBMCs, collected at disease progression, from a patient treated with ibrutinib. The J gene is TRBJ2-2, the V gene TRBV18, with D perhaps TRBD1 (6 bases). The CDR3 DNA reads as TGTGCCACTGGGGGCCTCACCGGGGAGCTGTTTTTT. Its translation is CATGGLTGELFF.